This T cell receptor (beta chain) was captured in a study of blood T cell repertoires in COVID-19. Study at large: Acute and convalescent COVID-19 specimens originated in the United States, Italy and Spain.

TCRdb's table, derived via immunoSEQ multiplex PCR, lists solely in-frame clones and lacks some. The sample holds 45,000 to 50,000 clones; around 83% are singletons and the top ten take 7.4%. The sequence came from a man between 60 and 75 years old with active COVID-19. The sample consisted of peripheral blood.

Here the CDR3 DNA reads TGTGCCAGCAGGCCCTCAGGGTCGAGCTCCTACAATGAGCAGTTCTTC. Its translation: CASRPSGSSSYNEQFF. The rearrangement joins TRBV9 to TRBJ2-1; weak D call: TRBD1 (5 bases). Germline V gene data show CDR1 as SGDLS and CDR2 as YYNGEE. The V end was cut by 5 bases, the J end by 0 bases, with 15 bases between. The CDR3 is 16 amino acids.